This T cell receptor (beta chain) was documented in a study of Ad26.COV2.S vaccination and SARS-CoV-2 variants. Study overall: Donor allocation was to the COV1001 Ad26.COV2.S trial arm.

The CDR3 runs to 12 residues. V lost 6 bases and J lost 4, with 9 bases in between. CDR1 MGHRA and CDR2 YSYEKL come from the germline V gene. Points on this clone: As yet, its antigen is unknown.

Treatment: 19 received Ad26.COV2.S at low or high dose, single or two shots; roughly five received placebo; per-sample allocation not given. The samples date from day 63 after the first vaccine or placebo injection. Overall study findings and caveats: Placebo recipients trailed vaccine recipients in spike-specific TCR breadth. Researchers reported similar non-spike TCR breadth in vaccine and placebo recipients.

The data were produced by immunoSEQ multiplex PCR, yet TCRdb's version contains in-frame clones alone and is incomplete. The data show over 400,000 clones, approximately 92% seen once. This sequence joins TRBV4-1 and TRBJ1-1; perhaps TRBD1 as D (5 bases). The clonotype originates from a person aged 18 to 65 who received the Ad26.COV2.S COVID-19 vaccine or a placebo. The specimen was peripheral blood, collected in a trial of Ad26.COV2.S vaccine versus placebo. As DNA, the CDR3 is TGCGCCAGCAGATCCGGGGCCACTGAAGCTTTCTTT. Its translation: CASRSGATEAFF.